This TCR beta chain was documented in a study of blood T cell repertoires in COVID-19. The table came from immunoSEQ multiplex PCR; TCRdb's copy has only in-frame clones and leaves some out. The sample yields roughly 72,000 clones, about four fifths seen once. The TCR was taken from an elderly woman with active or convalescent COVID-19. Sequencing was performed on peripheral blood.

The CDR3 sequence: CAISESGESETQYF. The CDR3, as DNA: TGTGCCATCAGTGAGTCAGGGGAATCGGAGACCCAGTACTTC. This rearrangement joins TRBV10-3 to TRBJ2-5; possibly TRBD1 for D (5 bases). Germline V gene data show CDR1 as ENHRY and CDR2 as SYGVKD. V lost 0 bases to trimming and J lost 5 bases, with 10 bases between them. This CDR3 comprises 14 residues.